What follows describes a single T cell receptor (beta chain). Its antigen is as yet unknown. The sample belongs to a study of shared clonotypes between healthy human individuals. The overall study: Donor composition was a couple of women and three men, aged 18 to 49. Study-level results: It was anticipated that sequencing depth would influence how many clonotypes donors shared.

Assay runs were performed at deep level. The assay was immunoSEQ multiplex PCR, and TCRdb's table has in-frame clones only and misses some. The table includes roughly 2 million clones, approximately 94% detected once. This CDR3 has 16 amino acids. CDR1 is SGHNT and CDR2 is YYREEE in the germline V gene (reference sequence). Trimming stripped 0 bases from V and 8 bases from J, with 17 bases between. This receptor was taken from a man between 18 and 29 years old in good health. Sequenced material: naive CD4+ T cells sorted from blood. Regarding subset: CD45RA+ positively selected. The chain employs TRBV5-4 and TRBJ1-4, with a possible D match to TRBD1 (5 bases). As DNA, the CDR3 is TGTGCCAGCAGCTTGGCGACAAAAGCGGGGGAGGAAAAACTGTTTTTT. Its protein product is CASSLATKAGEEKLFF.